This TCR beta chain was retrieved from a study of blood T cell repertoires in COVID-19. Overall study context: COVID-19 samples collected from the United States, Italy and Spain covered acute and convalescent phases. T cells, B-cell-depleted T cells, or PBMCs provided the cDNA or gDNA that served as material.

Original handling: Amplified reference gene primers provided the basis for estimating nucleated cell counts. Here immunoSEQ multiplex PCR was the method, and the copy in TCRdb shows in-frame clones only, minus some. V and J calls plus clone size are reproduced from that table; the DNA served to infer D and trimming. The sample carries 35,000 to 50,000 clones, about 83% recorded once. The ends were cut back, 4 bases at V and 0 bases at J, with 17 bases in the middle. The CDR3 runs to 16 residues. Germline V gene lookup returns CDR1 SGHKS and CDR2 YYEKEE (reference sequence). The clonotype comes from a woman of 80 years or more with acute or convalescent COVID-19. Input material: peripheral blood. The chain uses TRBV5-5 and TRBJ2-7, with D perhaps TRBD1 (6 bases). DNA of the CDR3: TGTGCCAGCAGCGGAACCGGGACAATCGTCTCCTACGAGCAGTACTTC. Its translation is CASSGTGTIVSYEQYF.